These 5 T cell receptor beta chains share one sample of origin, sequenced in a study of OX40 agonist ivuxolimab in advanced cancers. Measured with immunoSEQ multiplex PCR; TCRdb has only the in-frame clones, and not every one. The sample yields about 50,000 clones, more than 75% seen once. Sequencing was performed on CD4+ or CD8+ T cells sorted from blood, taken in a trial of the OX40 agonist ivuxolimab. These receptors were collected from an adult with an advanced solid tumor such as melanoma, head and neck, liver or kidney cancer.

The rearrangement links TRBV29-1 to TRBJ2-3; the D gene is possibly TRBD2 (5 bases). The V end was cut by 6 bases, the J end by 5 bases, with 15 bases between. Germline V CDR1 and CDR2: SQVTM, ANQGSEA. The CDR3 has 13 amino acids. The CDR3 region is CSVGGGREDTQYF. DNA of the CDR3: TGCAGCGTAGGCGGAGGACGGGAAGATACGCAGTATTTT.

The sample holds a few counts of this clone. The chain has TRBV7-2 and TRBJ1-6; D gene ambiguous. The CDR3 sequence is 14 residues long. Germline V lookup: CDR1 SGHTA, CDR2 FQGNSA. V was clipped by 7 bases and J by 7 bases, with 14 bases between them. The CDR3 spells CASTENPPNSPLHF. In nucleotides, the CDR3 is TGTGCCAGCACCGAGAACCCCCCGAATTCACCCCTCCACTTT.

Written as DNA, the CDR3 is TGTGCCAGCAGCAGCGGGACAGTCTCCTACGAGCAGTACTTC. Encoded protein: CASSSGTVSYEQYF. The chain uses TRBV5-4 and TRBJ2-7; D possibly matches TRBD1 or TRBD2 (7 bases each). CDR3 length: 14 residues. Germline lookup yields CDR1 SGHNT and CDR2 YYREEE (reference sequence). V lost 4 bases and J lost 0, with 11 bases in between. The variable domain in full, completed from reference TRBV5-4 and TRBJ2-7, reads ETGVTQSPTHLIKTRGQQVTLRCSSQSGHNTVSWYQQALGQGPQFIFQYYREEENGRGNFPPRFSGLQFPNYSSELNVNALELDDSALYLCASSSGTVSYEQYFGPGTRLTVT.

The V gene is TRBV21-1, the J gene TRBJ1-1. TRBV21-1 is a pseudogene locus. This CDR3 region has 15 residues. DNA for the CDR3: TGTGCCAGCAGCAAAGACGGAGGGAACGACACTGAAGCTTTCTTT. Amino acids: CASSKDGGNDTEAFF.

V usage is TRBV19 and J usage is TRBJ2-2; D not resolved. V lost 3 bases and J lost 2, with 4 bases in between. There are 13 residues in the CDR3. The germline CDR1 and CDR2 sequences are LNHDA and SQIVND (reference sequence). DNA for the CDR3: TGTGCCAGTAGTATTACCAACACCGGGGAGCTGTTTTTT. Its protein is CASSITNTGELFF.